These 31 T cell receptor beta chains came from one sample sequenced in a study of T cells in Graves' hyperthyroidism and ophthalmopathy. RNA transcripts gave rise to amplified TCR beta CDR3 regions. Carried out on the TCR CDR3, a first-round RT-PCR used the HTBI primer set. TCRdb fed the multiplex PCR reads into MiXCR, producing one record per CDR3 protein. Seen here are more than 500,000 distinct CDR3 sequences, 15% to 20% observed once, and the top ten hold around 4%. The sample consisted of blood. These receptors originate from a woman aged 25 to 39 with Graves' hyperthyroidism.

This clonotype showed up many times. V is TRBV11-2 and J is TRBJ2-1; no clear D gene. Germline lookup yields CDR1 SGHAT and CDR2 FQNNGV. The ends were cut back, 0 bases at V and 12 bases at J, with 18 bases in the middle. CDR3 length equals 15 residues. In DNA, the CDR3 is TGTGCCAGCAGCTTAGATTTGTCGGGTATGTCGCCGCAGTTCTTC. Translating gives CASSLDLSGMSPQFF. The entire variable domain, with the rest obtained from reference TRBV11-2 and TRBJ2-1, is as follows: EAGVAQSPRYKIIEKRQSVAFWCNPISGHATLYWYQQILGQGPKLLIQFQNNGVVDDSQLPKDRFSAERLKGVDSTLKIQPAKLEDSAVYLCASSLDLSGMSPQFFGPGTRLTVL.

CDR3 nucleotides: TGTGCCAGCAGCCAAGATCAATACAGTGGAAACACCATATATTTT. Translated, it gives CASSQDQYSGNTIYF. The chain has TRBV14 and TRBJ1-3, with D hard to call. The length of the CDR3 is 15 residues. The V end lost 0 bases, the J end lost 3 bases, and 9 bases lay between the germline ends. The germline V gene encodes CDR1 SGHDN and CDR2 FVKESK.

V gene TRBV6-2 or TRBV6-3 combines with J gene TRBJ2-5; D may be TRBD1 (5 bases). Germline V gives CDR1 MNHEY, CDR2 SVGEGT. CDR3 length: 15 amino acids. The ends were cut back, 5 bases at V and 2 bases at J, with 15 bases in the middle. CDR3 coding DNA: TGTGCCAGCAGTGTACCCGGACGGACACAAGAGACCCAGTACTTC. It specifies CASSVPGRTQETQYF.

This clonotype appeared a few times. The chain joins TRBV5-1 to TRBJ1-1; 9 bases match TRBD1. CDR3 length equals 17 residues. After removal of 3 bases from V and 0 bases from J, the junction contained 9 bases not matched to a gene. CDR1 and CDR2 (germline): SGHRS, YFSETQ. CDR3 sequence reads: CASSSGPGTGMNTEAFF. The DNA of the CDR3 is TGCGCCAGCAGCTCCGGTCCCGGGACAGGGATGAACACTGAAGCTTTCTTT.

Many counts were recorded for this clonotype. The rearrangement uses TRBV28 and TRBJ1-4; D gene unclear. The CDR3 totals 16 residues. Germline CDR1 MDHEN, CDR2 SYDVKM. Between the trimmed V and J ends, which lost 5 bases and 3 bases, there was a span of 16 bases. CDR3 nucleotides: TGTGCCAGCAGTATCGCCGCAGGACCGTCTAATGAAAAACTGTTTTTT. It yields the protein CASSIAAGPSNEKLFF.

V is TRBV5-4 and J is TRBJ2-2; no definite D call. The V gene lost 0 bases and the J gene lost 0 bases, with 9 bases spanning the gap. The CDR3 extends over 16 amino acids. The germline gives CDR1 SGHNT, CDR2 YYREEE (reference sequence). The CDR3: CASSLAPDANTGELFF. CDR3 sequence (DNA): TGTGCCAGCAGCTTGGCCCCGGACGCGAACACCGGGGAGCTGTTTTTT.

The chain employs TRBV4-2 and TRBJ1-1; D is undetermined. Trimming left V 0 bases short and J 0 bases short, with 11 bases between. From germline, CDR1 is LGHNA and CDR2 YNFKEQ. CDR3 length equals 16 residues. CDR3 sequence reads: CASSQEISRVNTEAFF. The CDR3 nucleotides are TGTGCCAGCAGCCAAGAGATAAGTAGGGTGAACACTGAAGCTTTCTTT.

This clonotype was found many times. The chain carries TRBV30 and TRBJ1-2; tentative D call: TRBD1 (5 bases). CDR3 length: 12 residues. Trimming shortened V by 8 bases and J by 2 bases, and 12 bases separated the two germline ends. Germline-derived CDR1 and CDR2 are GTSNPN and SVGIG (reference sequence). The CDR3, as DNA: TGTGCCGCGACCGGGGGGAACTATGGCTACACCTTC. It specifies CAATGGNYGYTF.

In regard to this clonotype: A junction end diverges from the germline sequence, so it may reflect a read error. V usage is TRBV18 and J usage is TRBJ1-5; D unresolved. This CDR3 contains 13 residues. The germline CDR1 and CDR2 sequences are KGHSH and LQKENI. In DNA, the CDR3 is TGTGCCAGCTCACCCCAAACTGATCAGGCCCAGCATTTT. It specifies CASSPQTDQAQHF.

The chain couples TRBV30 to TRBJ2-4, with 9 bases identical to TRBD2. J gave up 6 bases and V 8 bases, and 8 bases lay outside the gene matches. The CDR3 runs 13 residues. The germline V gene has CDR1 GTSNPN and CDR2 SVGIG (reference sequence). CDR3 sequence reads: CASSGTSLNIQYF. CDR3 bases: TGTGCCAGCTCCGGGACTAGCTTAAACATTCAGTACTTC.

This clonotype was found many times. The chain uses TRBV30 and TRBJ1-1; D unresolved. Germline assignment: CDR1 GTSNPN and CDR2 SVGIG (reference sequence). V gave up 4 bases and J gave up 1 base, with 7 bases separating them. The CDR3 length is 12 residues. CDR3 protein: CAWNSGNTEAFF. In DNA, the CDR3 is TGTGCCTGGAATTCTGGGAACACTGAAGCTTTCTTT.

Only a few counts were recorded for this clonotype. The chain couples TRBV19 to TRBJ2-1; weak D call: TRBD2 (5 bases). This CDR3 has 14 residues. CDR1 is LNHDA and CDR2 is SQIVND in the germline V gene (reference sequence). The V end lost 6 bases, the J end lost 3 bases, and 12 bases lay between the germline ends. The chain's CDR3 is CASSGLYYYNEQFF. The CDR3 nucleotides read TGTGCCAGTAGCGGACTTTATTACTACAATGAGCAGTTCTTC.

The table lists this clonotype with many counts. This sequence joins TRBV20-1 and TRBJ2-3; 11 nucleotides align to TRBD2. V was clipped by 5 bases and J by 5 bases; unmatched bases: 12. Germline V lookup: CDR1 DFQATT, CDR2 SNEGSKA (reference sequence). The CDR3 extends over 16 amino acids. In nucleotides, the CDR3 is TGCAGTGCTCTTCCCTTACTAGCGGGAGTAGGAGATACGCAGTATTTT. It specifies CSALPLLAGVGDTQYF.

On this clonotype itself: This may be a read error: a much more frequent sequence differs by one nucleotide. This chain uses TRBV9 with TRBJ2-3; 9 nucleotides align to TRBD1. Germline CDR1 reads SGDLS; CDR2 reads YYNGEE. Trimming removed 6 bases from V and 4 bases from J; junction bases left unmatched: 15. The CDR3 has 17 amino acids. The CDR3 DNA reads TGTGCCAGCATCCCATCCCCCGGGACAGGGATCCCAGATACGCAGTATTTT. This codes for CASIPSPGTGIPDTQYF. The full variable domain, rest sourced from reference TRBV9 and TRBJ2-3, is DSGVTQTPKHLITATGQRVTLRCSPRSGDLSVYWYQQSLDQGLQFLIQYYNGEERAKGNILERFSAQQFPDLHSELNLSSLELGDSALYFCASIPSPGTGIPDTQYFGPGTRLTVL.

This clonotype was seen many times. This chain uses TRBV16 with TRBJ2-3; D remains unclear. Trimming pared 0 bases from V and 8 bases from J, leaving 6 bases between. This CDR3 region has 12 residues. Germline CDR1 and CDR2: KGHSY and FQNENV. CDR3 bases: TGTGCCAGCAGCCAATCAGGCGGTACGCAGTATTTT. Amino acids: CASSQSGGTQYF.

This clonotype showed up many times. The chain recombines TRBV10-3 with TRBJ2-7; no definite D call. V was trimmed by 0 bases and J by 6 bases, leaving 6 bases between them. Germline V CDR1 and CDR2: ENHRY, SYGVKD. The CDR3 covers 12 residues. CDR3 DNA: TGTGCCATCAGTGAGTCTCAGCCCGAGCAGTACTTC. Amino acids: CAISESQPEQYF.

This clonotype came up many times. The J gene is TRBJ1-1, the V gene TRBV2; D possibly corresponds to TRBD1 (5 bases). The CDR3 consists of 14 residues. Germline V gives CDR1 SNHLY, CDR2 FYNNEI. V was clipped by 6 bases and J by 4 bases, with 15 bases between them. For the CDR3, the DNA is TGTGCCAGCAGGCCTCGGGACGGGTCCACTGAAGCTTTCTTT. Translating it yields CASRPRDGSTEAFF.

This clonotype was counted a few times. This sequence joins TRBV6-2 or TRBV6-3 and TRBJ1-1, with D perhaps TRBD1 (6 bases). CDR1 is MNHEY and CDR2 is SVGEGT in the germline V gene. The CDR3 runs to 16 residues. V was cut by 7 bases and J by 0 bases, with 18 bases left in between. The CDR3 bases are TGTGCCAGCAAGCTCATAACAGGGACTCTGAACACTGAAGCTTTCTTT. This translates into CASKLITGTLNTEAFF.

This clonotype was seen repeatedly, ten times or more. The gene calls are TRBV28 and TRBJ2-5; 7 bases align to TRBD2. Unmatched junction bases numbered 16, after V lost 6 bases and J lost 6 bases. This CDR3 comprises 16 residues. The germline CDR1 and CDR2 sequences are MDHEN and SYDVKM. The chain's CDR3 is CASSQPGEGSMQTQYF. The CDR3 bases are TGTGCCAGCAGCCAACCCGGGGAGGGGTCGATGCAGACCCAGTACTTC.

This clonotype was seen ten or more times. CDR3 sequence: CSAETTSTDTQYF. The DNA for the CDR3 is TGCAGTGCTGAGACAACTAGCACAGATACGCAGTATTTT. This chain connects TRBV20-1 to TRBJ2-3, with unresolved D. The CDR3 is 13 amino acids. CDR1 and CDR2 (germline): DFQATT, SNEGSKA (reference sequence). The V gene lost 5 bases and the J gene lost 0 bases, with 9 bases spanning the gap.

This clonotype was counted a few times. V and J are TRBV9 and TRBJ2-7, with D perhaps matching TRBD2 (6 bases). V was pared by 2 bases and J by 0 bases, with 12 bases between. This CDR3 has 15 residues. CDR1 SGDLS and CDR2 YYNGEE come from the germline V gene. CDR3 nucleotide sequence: TGTGCCAGCAGCGTGCGAGCGGGCCTCTCCTACGAGCAGTACTTC. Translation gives CASSVRAGLSYEQYF.

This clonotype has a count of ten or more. The CDR3 spells CASSLRTPVLNEQYF. The CDR3 coding sequence is TGTGCCAGCAGTTTACGAACACCGGTCTTAAACGAGCAGTACTTC. V and J are TRBV27 and TRBJ2-7; D uncertain. Trimming cost V 2 bases and J 5 bases, with 16 bases left between them. CDR3 size: 15 residues. Germline V gene data show CDR1 as MNHEY and CDR2 as SMNVEV (reference sequence).

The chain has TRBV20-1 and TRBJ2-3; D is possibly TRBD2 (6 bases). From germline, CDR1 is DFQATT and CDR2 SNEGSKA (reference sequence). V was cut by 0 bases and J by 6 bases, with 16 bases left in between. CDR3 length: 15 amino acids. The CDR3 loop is CSARDDSSASDTQYF. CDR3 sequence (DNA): TGCAGTGCTAGAGATGATTCTAGCGCCTCGGATACGCAGTATTTT.

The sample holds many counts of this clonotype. The CDR3 DNA follows: TGTGCCAGCAGTTTCCTTGAAAAACTGTTTTTT. Residues: CASSFLEKLFF. The rearrangement joins TRBV28 to TRBJ1-4, with D uncertain. The CDR3 runs 11 residues. The germline CDR1 and CDR2 sequences are MDHEN and SYDVKM. V was clipped by 3 bases and J by 7 bases, with 3 bases between them.

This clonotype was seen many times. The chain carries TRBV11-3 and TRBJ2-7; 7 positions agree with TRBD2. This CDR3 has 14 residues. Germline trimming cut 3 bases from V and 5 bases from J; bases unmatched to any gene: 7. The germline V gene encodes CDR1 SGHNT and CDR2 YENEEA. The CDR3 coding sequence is TGTGCCAGCAGCTTGGGGGGGTCCCCCAACGAGCAGTACTTC. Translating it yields CASSLGGSPNEQYF.

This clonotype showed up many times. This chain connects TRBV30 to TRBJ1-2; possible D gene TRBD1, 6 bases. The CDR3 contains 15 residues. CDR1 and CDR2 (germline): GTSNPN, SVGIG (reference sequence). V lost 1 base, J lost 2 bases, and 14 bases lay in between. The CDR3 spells CAWSDGQLGNYGYTF. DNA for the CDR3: TGTGCCTGGAGTGACGGACAGCTGGGAAACTATGGCTACACCTTC.

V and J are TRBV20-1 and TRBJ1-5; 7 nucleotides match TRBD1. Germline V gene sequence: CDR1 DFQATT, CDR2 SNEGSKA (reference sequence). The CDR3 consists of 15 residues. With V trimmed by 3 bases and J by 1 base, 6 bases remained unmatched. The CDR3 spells CSASYAGGSNQPQHF. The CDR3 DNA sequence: TGCAGTGCTAGTTACGCAGGGGGAAGCAATCAGCCCCAGCATTTT.

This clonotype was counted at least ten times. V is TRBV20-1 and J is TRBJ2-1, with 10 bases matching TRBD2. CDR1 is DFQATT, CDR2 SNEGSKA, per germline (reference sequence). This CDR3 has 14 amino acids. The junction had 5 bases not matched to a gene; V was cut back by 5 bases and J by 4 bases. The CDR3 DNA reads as TGCAGTGCTTCTACGACTAGCGGGTACAATGAGCAGTTCTTC. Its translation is CSASTTSGYNEQFF.

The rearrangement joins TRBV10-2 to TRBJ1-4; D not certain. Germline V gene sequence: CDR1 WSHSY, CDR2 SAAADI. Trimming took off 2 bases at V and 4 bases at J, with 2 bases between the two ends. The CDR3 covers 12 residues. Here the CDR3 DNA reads TGCGCCAGCAGTGAGAATAATGAAAAACTGTTTTTT. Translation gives CASSENNEKLFF.

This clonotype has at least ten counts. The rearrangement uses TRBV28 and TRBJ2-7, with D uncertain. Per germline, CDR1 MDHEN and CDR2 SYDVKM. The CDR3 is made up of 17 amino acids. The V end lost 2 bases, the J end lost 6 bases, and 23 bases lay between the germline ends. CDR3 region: CASSLARSKASNGEQYF. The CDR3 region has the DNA TGTGCCAGCAGTTTAGCCCGATCAAAAGCGTCCAATGGCGAGCAGTACTTC.

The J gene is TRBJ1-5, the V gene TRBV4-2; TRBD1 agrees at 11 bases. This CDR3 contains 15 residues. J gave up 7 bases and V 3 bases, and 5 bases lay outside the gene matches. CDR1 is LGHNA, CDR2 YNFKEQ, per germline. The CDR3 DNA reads TGTGCCAGCAGCCAGGGACAGGGGGTGCGGCAGCCCCAGCATTTT. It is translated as CASSQGQGVRQPQHF.